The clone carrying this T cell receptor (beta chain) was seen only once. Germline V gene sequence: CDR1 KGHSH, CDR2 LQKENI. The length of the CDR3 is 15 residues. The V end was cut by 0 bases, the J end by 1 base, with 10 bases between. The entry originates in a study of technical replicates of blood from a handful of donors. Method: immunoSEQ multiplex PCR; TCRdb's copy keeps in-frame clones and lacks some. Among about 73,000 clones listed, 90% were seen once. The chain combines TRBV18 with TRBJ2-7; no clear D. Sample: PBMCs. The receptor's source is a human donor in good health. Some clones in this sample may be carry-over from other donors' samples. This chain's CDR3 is CASSPPPGSSYEQYF. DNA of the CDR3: TGTGCCAGCTCACCACCCCCAGGCTCGTCCTACGAGCAGTACTTC.